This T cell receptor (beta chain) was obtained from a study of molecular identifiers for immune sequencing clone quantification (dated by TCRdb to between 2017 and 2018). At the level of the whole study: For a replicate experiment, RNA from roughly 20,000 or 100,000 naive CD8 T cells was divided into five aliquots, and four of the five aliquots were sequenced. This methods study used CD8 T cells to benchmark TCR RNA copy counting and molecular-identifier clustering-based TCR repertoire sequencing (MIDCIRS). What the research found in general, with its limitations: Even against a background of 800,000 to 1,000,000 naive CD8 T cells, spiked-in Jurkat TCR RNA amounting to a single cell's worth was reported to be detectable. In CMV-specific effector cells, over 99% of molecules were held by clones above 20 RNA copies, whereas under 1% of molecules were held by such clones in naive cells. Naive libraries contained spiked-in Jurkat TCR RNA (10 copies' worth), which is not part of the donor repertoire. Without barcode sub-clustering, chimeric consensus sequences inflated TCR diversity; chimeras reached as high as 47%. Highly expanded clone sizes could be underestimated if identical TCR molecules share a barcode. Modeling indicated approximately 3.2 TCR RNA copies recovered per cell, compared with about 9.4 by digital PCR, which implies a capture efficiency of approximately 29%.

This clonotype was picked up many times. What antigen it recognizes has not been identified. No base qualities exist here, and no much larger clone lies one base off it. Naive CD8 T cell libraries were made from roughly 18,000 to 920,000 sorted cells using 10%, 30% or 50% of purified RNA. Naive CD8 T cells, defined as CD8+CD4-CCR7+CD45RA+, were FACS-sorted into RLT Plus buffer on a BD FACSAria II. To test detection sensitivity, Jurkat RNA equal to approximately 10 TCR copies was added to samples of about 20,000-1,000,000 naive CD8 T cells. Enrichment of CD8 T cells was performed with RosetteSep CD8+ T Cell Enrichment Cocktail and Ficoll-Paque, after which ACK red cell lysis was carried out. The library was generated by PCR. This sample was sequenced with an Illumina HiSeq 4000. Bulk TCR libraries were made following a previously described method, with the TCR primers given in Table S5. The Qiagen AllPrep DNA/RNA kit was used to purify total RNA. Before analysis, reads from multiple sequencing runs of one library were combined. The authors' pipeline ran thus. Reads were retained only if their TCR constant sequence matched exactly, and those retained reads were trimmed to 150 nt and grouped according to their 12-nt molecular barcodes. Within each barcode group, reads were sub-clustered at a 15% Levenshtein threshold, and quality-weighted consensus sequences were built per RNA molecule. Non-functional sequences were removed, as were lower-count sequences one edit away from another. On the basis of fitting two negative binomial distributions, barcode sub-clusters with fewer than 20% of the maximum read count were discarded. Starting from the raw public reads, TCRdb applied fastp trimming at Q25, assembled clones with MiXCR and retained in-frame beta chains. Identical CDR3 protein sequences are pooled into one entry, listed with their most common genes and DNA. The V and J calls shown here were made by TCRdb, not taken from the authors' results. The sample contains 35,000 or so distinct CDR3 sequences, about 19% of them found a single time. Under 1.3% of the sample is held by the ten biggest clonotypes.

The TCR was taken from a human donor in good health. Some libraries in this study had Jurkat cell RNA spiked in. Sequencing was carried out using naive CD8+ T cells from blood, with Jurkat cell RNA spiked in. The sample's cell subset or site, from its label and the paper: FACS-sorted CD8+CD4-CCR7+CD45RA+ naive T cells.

The DNA sequence reads TGTGCCAGCAGTTTTTTTAACCAAGAGACCCAGTACTTC. It codes for CASSFFNQETQYF. Recombination linked TRBV28 to TRBJ2-5; the D gene lacks a confident call. The CDR3 spans 13 residues, from the cysteine through the phenylalanine. The read is trimmed to its CDR3 DNA, 39 bases read in frame from base 1. At the junction V is shortened by 3 bases and J by 0 bases, with 5 bases in between. CDR1 and CDR2 were assigned from the germline V gene as MDHEN and SYDVKM.